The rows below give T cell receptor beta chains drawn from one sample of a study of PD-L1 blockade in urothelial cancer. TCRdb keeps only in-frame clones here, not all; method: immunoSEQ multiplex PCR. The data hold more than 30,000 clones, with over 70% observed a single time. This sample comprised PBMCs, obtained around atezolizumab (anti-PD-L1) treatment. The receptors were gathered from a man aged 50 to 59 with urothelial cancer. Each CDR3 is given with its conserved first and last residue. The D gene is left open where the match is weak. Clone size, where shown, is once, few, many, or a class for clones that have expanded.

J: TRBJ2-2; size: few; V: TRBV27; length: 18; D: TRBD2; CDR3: CASFPGGLAGVFTGELFF; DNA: TGTGCCAGCTTCCCCGGTGGGCTAGCGGGAGTCTTCACCGGGGAGCTGTTTTTT
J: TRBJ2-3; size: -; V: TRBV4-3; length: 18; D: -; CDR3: CASSQTVRGALSADTQYF; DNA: TGCGCCAGCAGCCAGACCGTAAGGGGCGCCTTGTCCGCAGATACGCAGTATTTT
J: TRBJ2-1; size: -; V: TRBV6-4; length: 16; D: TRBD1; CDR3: CASSDLPGQDYNEQFF; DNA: TGTGCCAGCAGCGACCTTCCGGGACAGGACTACAATGAGCAGTTCTTC
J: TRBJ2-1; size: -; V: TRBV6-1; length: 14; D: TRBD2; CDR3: CASSEEVAGDEQFF; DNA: TGTGCCAGCAGTGAAGAAGTAGCGGGGGATGAGCAGTTCTTC
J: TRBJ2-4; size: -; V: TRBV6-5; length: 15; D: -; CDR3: CASSLSVGARNIQYF; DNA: TGTGCCAGCAGCCTAAGCGTGGGAGCGCGCAACATTCAGTACTTC
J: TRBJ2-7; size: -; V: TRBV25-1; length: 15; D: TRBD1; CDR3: CASSAGNQGDYEQYF; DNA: TGTGCCAGCAGTGCTGGTAACCAGGGGGATTACGAGCAGTACTTC
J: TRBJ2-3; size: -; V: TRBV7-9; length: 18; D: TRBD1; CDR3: CASSSDASGTGGISTQYF; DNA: TGTGCCAGCAGCTCCGATGCGTCCGGGACAGGGGGGATATCTACGCAGTATTTT
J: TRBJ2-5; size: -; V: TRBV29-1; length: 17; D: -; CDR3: CSVEDPSTGPIQETQYF; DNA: TGCAGCGTTGAAGACCCTAGTACAGGTCCAATCCAAGAGACCCAGTACTTC
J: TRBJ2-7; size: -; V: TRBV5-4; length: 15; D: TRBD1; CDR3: CASSLGGTGVYEQYF; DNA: TGTGCCAGCAGCTTGGGTGGGACAGGGGTCTACGAGCAGTACTTC
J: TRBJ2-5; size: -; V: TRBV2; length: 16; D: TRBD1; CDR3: CASSEFGTGLQETQYF; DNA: TGTGCCAGCAGTGAGTTTGGGACAGGGTTACAAGAGACCCAGTACTTC
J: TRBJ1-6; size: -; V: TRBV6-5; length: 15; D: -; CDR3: CASSYSGGAFSPLHF; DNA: TGTGCCAGCAGTTACTCTGGGGGGGCATTCTCACCCCTCCACTTT
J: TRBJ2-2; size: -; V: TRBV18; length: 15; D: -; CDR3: CASSPPWGPTGELFF; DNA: TGTGCCAGCTCACCACCATGGGGGCCCACCGGGGAGCTGTTTTTT
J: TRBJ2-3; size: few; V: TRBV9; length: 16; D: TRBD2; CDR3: CASSVEGTRPTDTQYF; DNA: TGTGCCAGCAGCGTAGAAGGGACTAGACCCACAGATACGCAGTATTTT
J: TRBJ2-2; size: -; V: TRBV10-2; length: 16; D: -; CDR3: CASSAWNRANTGELFF; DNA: TGCGCCAGCAGTGCATGGAACAGGGCTAACACCGGGGAGCTGTTTTTT
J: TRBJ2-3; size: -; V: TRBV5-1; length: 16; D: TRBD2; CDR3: CASSPGLAGVTDTQYF; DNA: TGCGCCAGCAGCCCGGGACTAGCGGGGGTTACAGATACGCAGTATTTT
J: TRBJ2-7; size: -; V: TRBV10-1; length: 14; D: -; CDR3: CASSPTGLFYEQYF; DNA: TGCGCCAGCAGTCCAACGGGACTGTTCTACGAGCAGTACTTC
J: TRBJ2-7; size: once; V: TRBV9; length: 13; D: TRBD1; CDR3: CASSPDRSYEQYF; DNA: TGTGCCAGCAGCCCGGACAGGTCCTACGAGCAGTACTTC
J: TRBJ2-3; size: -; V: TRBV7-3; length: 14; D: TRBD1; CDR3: CASSQDRVADTQYF; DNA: TGTGCCAGCAGCCAAGACAGGGTGGCAGATACGCAGTATTTT
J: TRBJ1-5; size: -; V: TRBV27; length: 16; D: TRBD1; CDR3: CASKLKPGQINQPQHF; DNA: TGTGCCAGCAAACTTAAACCGGGACAGATCAATCAGCCCCAGCATTTT
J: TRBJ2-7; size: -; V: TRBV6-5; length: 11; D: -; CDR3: CASSYEYEQYF; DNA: TGTGCCAGCAGTTACGAGTACGAGCAGTACTTC